This T cell receptor beta chain was identified during a study of blood T cell repertoires in COVID-19 (dated by TCRdb to the early 2020s). Study-level background: Samples from collaborators originated in the United States, Italy and Spain and spanned both the acute and convalescent phases of COVID-19. Sample metadata almost always included a de-identified subject ID, COVID-19 status, age in years and sex. The samples were drawn from the first 160 participants of the ongoing ImmuneRACE study and from under 1,500 subjects provided by 6 global collaborators. The prospective study material was composed of cDNA or gDNA derived from T cells, B-cell-depleted T cells, or PBMCs. Where available, HLA class I and class II types were taken from metadata supplied by the sample provider and were not determined by assay-based typing. A freely available public database, intended as a resource for researchers studying the immune response to SARS-CoV-2, is where the repertoires were released. The dataset comprised deeply sampled blood TCRbeta repertoires from subjects exposed to, actively infected with, or recovered from COVID-19. General conclusions and limits of the study: How much clinical and demographic metadata was included differed by source and by participant, and the metadata was provided uncurated.

Participants in the prospective study were aged roughly 18 to 100 years, lived in 20 to 30 United States geographic areas, and enrolled through a virtual design. In the prospective study, participants were assigned to cohorts based on the clinical history participants reported in a screening survey and a study questionnaire. A participant counted as exposed if, within 2 weeks of entering the study, that participant had been in contact with someone who had a PCR-confirmed or clinician-diagnosed COVID-19 case. Each participant in the prospective study had whole blood, serum and a nasopharyngeal or oropharyngeal swab collected by mobile phlebotomists. Participants in the prospective study had the option to provide additional blood draws and questionnaires over a roughly 2-month period. Prospective study blood samples were shipped either frozen or at room temperature before DNA extraction. A note on this clone: No antigen is known for it. The record has no base qualities; no much larger clone is one base away.

TCRbeta CDR3 regions were amplified from genomic DNA by means of the immunoSEQ Assay, a bias-controlled multiplex PCR. Per the authors' processing: The number of nucleated cells in each sample was estimated from the amplification of reference gene primers within the assay. To quantify the absolute abundance of each unique TCRbeta CDR3 rearrangement, sequence reads were collapsed and filtered. For each sample, productive Simpson clonality was calculated as the square root of Simpson's diversity index over productive rearrangements. In its TCRdb copy, this immuneACCESS table keeps in-frame sequences only and misses some clones. Where compared with another copy, unresolved V genes explain less than half of these, and the others have no known cause. Clone size and the V and J calls come from that table; the DNA yielded D and trimming. Recorded for this sample are some 300,000 clones; 89% of them occurred a single time. The ten largest clones add up to roughly 2.9% of the sample.

V is reduced by 2 bases and J by 3 bases, leaving a spacing of 7 bases between them. The germline V gene yields SNHLY for CDR1 and FYNNEI for CDR2. The CDR3, from cysteine to phenylalanine, totals 13 residues. The read is trimmed to its CDR3 DNA, 39 bases read in frame from base 1. The sequence links TRBV2 to TRBJ1-1, with the D gene too uncertain to name. Sequenced input: PBMCs or T cells enriched from blood (not recorded which). This receptor was obtained from a woman aged 50 to 60 who had been exposed to COVID-19. The DNA sequence is as follows: TGTGCCAGCAGTGAATCCCGGGACACTGAAGCTTTCTTT. Translated, it gives CASSESRDTEAFF.